The 19 T cell receptor beta chains given below trace back to one sample, sequenced in a study of blood T cell repertoires in COVID-19. Libraries were prepared by immunoSEQ multiplex PCR; TCRdb keeps only in-frame clonotypes and omits some of them. The sample records about 74,000 clones, approximately 84% being singletons. The sequencing input was peripheral blood. All receptors come from a man between 65 and 79 years old with acute or convalescent COVID-19.

CDR3 DNA sequence: TGTGCCAGCAGCCCGGGGACAGATGGCTACACCTTC. It codes for CASSPGTDGYTF. This rearrangement joins TRBV5-5 to TRBJ1-2; 7 nucleotides align to TRBD1. The CDR3 extends over 12 amino acids. V trimming: 4 bases; J trimming: 6 bases; junction bases outside the gene matches: 3. Germline CDR1 SGHKS, CDR2 YYEKEE (reference sequence).

V and J are TRBV5-1 and TRBJ1-1; D call uncertain. The CDR3 has 15 amino acids. Germline V gene sequence: CDR1 SGHRS, CDR2 YFSETQ. V gave up 0 bases and J gave up 1 base, with 10 bases separating them. The CDR3 bases are TGCGCCAGCAGCTTGGTAGGCAGCGAGAACACTGAAGCTTTCTTT. Amino acids: CASSLVGSENTEAFF.

This chain links TRBV6-5 with TRBJ2-1; 8 positions match TRBD2. This CDR3 comprises 14 residues. Germline trimming cut 10 bases from V and 5 bases from J; bases unmatched to any gene: 10. The germline V gene encodes CDR1 MNHEY and CDR2 SVGAGI. For the CDR3, the DNA is TGTGCCACCCTTGGGGGGACTAGAAACAATGAGCAGTTCTTC. This gives the protein CATLGGTRNNEQFF.

V is TRBV2 and J is TRBJ2-3, with D possibly being TRBD2 (5 bases). Germline values: CDR1 SNHLY, CDR2 FYNNEI. The CDR3 is 15 amino acids. V was trimmed by 5 bases and J by 0 bases, leaving 12 bases between them. The CDR3 nucleotides read TGTGCCAGCAGTTATGGGAGCTGGAGCACAGATACGCAGTATTTT. Protein sequence: CASSYGSWSTDTQYF. The entire variable domain, with the rest obtained from reference TRBV2 and TRBJ2-3, is as follows: EPEVTQTPSHQVTQMGQEVILRCVPISNHLYFYWYRQILGQKVEFLVSFYNNEISEKSEIFDDQFSVERPDGSNFTLKIRSTKLEDSAMYFCASSYGSWSTDTQYFGPGTRLTVL.

J is TRBJ1-2 and V is TRBV27; 8 bases are shared with TRBD1. The length of the CDR3 is 17 residues. V lost 3 bases, J lost 7 bases, and 16 bases stayed unmatched. Germline values: CDR1 MNHEY, CDR2 SMNVEV (reference sequence). For the CDR3, the DNA is TGTGCCAGCAGTTTGGGAACAGGGGGGGCTCGACGGGCTGGCTACACCTTC. This sequence encodes CASSLGTGGARRAGYTF.

V is TRBV6-1 and J is TRBJ2-7; no reliable D call. The CDR3 contains 11 residues. The V gene lost 3 bases and the J gene lost 3 bases, with 3 bases spanning the gap. Germline V gives CDR1 MNHNS, CDR2 SASEGT. The CDR3 sequence: CASSDGYEQYF. Written as DNA, the CDR3 is TGTGCCAGCAGTGACGGCTACGAGCAGTACTTC.

This chain joins TRBV6-5 and TRBJ1-1; 9 bases are shared with TRBD1. The trim removed 8 bases at V and 5 bases at J, leaving 9 bases unmatched. Germline-derived CDR1 and CDR2 are MNHEY and SVGAGI. CDR3 length: 14 residues. CDR3 residues: CASGAGTGFTEAFF. CDR3 nucleotide sequence: TGTGCCAGCGGGGCAGGGACAGGGTTTACTGAAGCTTTCTTT.

Worth noting for this clone: The junction shows a germline mismatch at one end, possibly a read error. This chain's CDR3 is CASSTGTSGSETQYF. The CDR3 DNA follows: TGTGCTAGCAGCACCGGGACTAGCGGGTCGGAGACCCAGTACTTC. The chain joins TRBV7-7 to TRBJ2-5; 12 bases match TRBD2. Germline CDR1 SSHAT, CDR2 FNYEAQ (reference sequence). CDR3 size: 15 residues. The full variable domain, rest sourced from reference TRBV7-7 and TRBJ2-5, is GAGVSQSPRYKVTKRGQDVTLRCDPISSHATLYWYQQALGQGPEFLTYFNYEAQPDKSGLPSDRFSAERPEGSISTLTIQRTEQRDSAMYRCASSTGTSGSETQYFGPGTRLLVL.

The chain carries TRBV7-3 and TRBJ1-1, with D unresolved. The CDR3 is 13 residues long. Germline values: CDR1 SGHTA, CDR2 FQGTGA. Trimming removed 6 bases from V and 3 bases from J, with 11 bases in between. CDR3 coding DNA: TGTGCCAGCAGTCCTTCTCGGGACACTGAAGCTTTCTTT. The encoded protein is CASSPSRDTEAFF.

In this sample, this clone turned up a few times. The V and J genes are TRBV27 and TRBJ2-3; TRBD1 matches 7 bases. The germline V gene encodes CDR1 MNHEY and CDR2 SMNVEV (reference sequence). The CDR3 runs to 15 residues. Unmatched junction bases numbered 15, after V lost 11 bases and J lost 4 bases. CDR3 nucleotide sequence: TGTGCCCGCAACCCGAGGGGGCAATGGGCAGATACGCAGTATTTT. It specifies CARNPRGQWADTQYF.

This chain uses TRBV5-6 with TRBJ2-2, with unresolved D. The CDR3 contains 15 residues. Germline CDR1 and CDR2: SGHDT and YYEEEE. V was clipped by 1 base and J by 8 bases, with 15 bases between them. The CDR3, as DNA: TGTGCCAGCAGCTTGCCGGGTTACGGGTCGGGGGAGCTGTTTTTT. It specifies CASSLPGYGSGELFF.

The chain uses TRBV19 and TRBJ2-5; 7 bases map to TRBD2. The CDR3 sequence is 14 residues long. J gave up 5 bases and V 5 bases, and 8 bases lay outside the gene matches. Germline lookup yields CDR1 LNHDA and CDR2 SQIVND (reference sequence). The CDR3 DNA follows: TGTGCCAGTAGTCGGGGGGAAAGAGGGGAGACCCAGTACTTC. Translation gives CASSRGERGETQYF.

This rearrangement joins TRBV6-5 to TRBJ2-1, with 11 bases that match TRBD2. The junction had 7 bases not matched to a gene; V was cut back by 7 bases and J by 8 bases. The CDR3 length is 14 residues. The germline V gene encodes CDR1 MNHEY and CDR2 SVGAGI. CDR3 sequence: CASNLAGGGYEQFF. In DNA form, the CDR3 reads TGTGCCAGCAACCTAGCGGGAGGTGGCTATGAGCAGTTCTTC.

The chain uses TRBV2 and TRBJ1-5, with TRBD1 matching 10 bases. Germline V lookup: CDR1 SNHLY, CDR2 FYNNEI. CDR3 length: 14 residues. J was trimmed by 6 bases and V by 6 bases; bases with no gene match: 5. CDR3 loop: CASRGTGEGQPQHF. CDR3 nucleotide sequence: TGTGCCAGCAGAGGGACAGGGGAAGGTCAGCCCCAGCATTTT.

The chain has TRBV7-9 and TRBJ2-7; maybe TRBD1 (6 bases). Trimming took off 5 bases at V and 7 bases at J, with 15 bases between the two ends. The CDR3 covers 13 residues. In germline, CDR1 is SEHNR, CDR2 FQNEAQ (reference sequence). The CDR3 loop is CASSPGTPPEQYF. DNA for the CDR3: TGTGCCAGCAGCCCAGGGACACCCCCTGAGCAGTACTTC. Filled out from reference TRBV7-9 and TRBJ2-7, the complete variable domain reads DTGVSQNPRHKITKRGQNVTFRCDPISEHNRLYWYRQTLGQGPEFLTYFQNEAQLEKSRLLSDRFSAERPKGSFSTLEIQRTEQGDSAMYLCASSPGTPPEQYFGPGTRLTVT.

The chain combines TRBV19 with TRBJ2-1, with D perhaps TRBD1 (6 bases). The CDR3 length is 15 residues. Germline CDR1 reads LNHDA; CDR2 reads SQIVND (reference sequence). Trimming pared 7 bases from V and 1 base from J, leaving 14 bases between. CDR3 residues: CASKPSGQSYNEQFF. The DNA of the CDR3 is TGTGCCAGTAAACCCTCGGGACAATCCTACAATGAGCAGTTCTTC.

CDR3 DNA sequence: TGTGCCAGCAGAGGGGAGGGCGACACTGAAGCTTTCTTT. This codes for CASRGEGDTEAFF. V is TRBV9 and J is TRBJ1-1; D possibly corresponds to TRBD1 (5 bases). The CDR3 spans 13 residues. Between the trimmed V and J ends, which lost 5 bases and 3 bases, there was a span of 11 bases. Germline lookup yields CDR1 SGDLS and CDR2 YYNGEE.

The rearrangement uses TRBV30 and TRBJ2-2; D may be TRBD2 (6 bases). The ends were cut back, 4 bases at V and 7 bases at J, with 10 bases in the middle. The CDR3 is made up of 12 amino acids. Germline loops: CDR1 GTSNPN, CDR2 SVGIG (reference sequence). The CDR3 here is CAWTKGGGELFF. For the CDR3, the DNA is TGTGCCTGGACTAAGGGAGGCGGGGAGCTGTTTTTT.

The rearrangement uses TRBV7-9 and TRBJ1-4; no clear D. The CDR3 spans 16 residues. CDR1 SEHNR and CDR2 FQNEAQ come from the germline V gene (reference sequence). The V and J ends lost 1 base and 0 bases respectively, with 9 bases between them. DNA of the CDR3: TGTGCCAGCAGCTTAGGTCGGGAAGCAACTAATGAAAAACTGTTTTTT. Its translation: CASSLGREATNEKLFF.